The T cell receptor (beta chain) described here comes from a study of cytomegalovirus exposure and HLA in healthy donors. The CDR3 sequence is 12 residues long. Trimming stripped 8 bases from V and 5 bases from J, with 11 bases between. The germline gives CDR1 MNHNY, CDR2 SVGAGI (reference sequence). Amplification used 60 Vbeta primers and 13 Jbeta primers. The data were produced by immunoSEQ multiplex PCR, yet TCRdb's version contains in-frame clones alone and is incomplete. Among around 94,000 clones listed, 70% to 80% were seen once. Material for sequencing was PBMCs. The origin of this receptor is a male donor in good health and CMV-seropositive. This sequence joins TRBV6-6 and TRBJ2-3, with a possible D match to TRBD2 (5 bases). CDR3 sequence: CASRPEGDTQYF. The CDR3 nucleotides are TGTGCCAGCCGCCCAGAGGGAGATACGCAGTATTTT.